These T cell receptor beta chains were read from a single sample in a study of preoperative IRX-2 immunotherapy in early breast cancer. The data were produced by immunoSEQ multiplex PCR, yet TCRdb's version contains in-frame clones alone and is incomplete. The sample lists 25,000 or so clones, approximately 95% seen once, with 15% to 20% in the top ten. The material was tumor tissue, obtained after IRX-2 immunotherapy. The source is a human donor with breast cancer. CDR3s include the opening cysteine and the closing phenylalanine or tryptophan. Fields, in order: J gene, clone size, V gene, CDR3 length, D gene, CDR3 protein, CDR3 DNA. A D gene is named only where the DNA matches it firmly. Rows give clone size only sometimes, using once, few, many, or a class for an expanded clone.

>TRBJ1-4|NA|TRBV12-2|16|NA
CASRLFPRAPNEKLFF
TGTGCAAGTCGCTTATTTCCCCGAGCCCCTAATGAAAAACTGTTTTTT
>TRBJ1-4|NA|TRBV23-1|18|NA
CASSREGSRDSLNEKLFF
TGCGCCAGCAGTCGCGAAGGATCTCGCGACAGCCTTAATGAAAAACTGTTTTTT
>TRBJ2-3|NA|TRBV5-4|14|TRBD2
CAVSGGVRADTQYF
TGTGCCGTTAGCGGGGGGGTCCGGGCAGATACGCAGTATTTT
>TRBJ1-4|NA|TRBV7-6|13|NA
CASSFGVREKLFF
TGTGCCAGCAGCTTCGGAGTCCGGGAAAAACTGTTTTTT
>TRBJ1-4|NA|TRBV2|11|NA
CASRGGGKLFF
TGTGCCAGCAGGGGTGGGGGAAAACTGTTTTTT
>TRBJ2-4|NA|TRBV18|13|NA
CASSEGAQDIQYF
TGTGCCAGCTCTGAGGGCGCCCAAGACATTCAGTACTTC
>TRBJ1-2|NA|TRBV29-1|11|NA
CSVAVGDSPSF
TGCAGCGTTGCGGTAGGCGACAGTCCCAGCTTC
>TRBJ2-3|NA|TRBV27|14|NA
CASSLRQPPDTQYF
TGTGCCAGCAGTTTACGGCAGCCCCCAGATACGCAGTATTTT
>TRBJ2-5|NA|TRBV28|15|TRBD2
CASRLTSGREETQYF
TGTGCCAGCAGACTTACTAGCGGGAGGGAAGAGACCCAGTACTTC
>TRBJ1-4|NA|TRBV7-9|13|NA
CASSLAGTEKLFF
TGTGCCAGCAGCTTAGCAGGGACTGAAAAACTGTTTTTT
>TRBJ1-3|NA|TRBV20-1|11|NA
CSVFERNTIYF
TGCAGTGTGTTTGAGCGAAACACCATATATTTT
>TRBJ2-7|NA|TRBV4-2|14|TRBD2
CASSLGLAAYEQYF
TGTGCCAGCAGCCTAGGACTAGCGGCCTACGAGCAGTACTTC
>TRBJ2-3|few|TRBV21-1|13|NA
CASSTRQGDTQYF
TGTGCCAGCAGCACCCGACAGGGGGATACGCAGTATTTT
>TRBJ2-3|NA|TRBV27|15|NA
CASSLRGRQADTQYF
TGTGCCAGCAGTTTAAGAGGGAGGCAGGCAGATACGCAGTATTTT
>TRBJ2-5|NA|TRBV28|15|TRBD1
CASSHRGQAQETQYF
TGTGCCAGCAGTCACAGGGGTCAGGCCCAAGAGACCCAGTACTTC
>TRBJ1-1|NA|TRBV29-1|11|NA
CSTGQNTEAFF
TGCAGCACGGGCCAGAACACTGAAGCTTTCTTT
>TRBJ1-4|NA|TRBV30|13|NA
CAWIGPGDEKLFF
TGTGCCTGGATTGGGCCGGGGGATGAAAAACTGTTTTTT
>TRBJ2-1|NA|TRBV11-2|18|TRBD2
CASSAGTSARRTYNEQFF
TGTGCCAGCAGCGCCGGGACTAGCGCTAGGAGAACTTACAATGAGCAGTTCTTC
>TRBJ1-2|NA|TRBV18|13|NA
CASSPSGYDGYTF
TGTGCCAGCTCACCTTCAGGGTATGATGGCTACACCTTC
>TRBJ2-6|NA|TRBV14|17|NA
CASSQGARRAGANVLTF
TGTGCCAGCAGCCAAGGGGCCAGGCGAGCTGGGGCCAACGTCCTGACTTTC
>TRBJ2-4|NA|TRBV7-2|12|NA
CASSLGGNIQYF
TGTGCCAGCAGCCTCGGTGGGAACATTCAGTACTTC
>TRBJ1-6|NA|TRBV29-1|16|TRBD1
CSVEAPQGAIGSPLHF
TGCAGCGTTGAGGCCCCACAGGGGGCGATTGGATCACCCCTCCACTTT
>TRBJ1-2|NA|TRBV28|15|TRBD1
CASSFQDRWNYGYTF
TGTGCCAGCAGTTTCCAGGACAGGTGGAACTATGGCTACACCTTC
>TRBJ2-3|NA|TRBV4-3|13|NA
CASSPYLGDTQYF
TGCGCCAGCAGCCCCTATTTGGGAGATACGCAGTATTTT
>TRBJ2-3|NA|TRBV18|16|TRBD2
CASSPRTSGSSDTQYF
TGTGCCAGCTCACCTCGCACTAGCGGGAGCTCAGATACGCAGTATTTT
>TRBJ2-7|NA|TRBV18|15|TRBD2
CASSLRIAGAYEQYF
TGTGCCAGCTCCCTCAGGATAGCGGGGGCTTACGAGCAGTACTTC
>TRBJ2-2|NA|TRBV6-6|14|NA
CASSPGQTTGELFF
TGTGCCAGCAGTCCGGGCCAGACCACCGGGGAGCTGTTTTTT
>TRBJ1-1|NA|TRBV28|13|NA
CASLGQRNTEAFF
TGTGCCAGCCTCGGACAGCGGAACACTGAAGCTTTCTTT
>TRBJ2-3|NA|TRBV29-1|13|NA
CSVEAGSGDTQYF
TGCAGCGTTGAGGCAGGGTCAGGAGATACGCAGTATTTT
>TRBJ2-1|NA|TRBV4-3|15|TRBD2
CASSQSGRAEDEQFF
TGCGCCAGCAGCCAGAGCGGGAGGGCCGAGGATGAGCAGTTCTTC
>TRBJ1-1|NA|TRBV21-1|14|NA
CASSSRGYYTEAFF
TGTGCCAGCAGCTCCCGGGGGTATTACACTGAAGCTTTCTTT
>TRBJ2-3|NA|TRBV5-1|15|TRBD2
CASSTGGAGTDTQYF
TGCGCCAGCAGCACCGGGGGGGCCGGCACAGATACGCAGTATTTT
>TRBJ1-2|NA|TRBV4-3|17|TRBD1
CASSQDRGQGANYGYTF
TGCGCCAGCAGCCAAGATCGGGGACAGGGGGCAAACTATGGCTACACCTTC
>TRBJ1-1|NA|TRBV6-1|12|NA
CASKIILTEAFF
TGTGCCAGCAAAATCATTTTGACTGAAGCTTTCTTT
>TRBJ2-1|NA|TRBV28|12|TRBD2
CASRLAGGGQFF
TGTGCCAGCCGGCTAGCGGGAGGAGGGCAGTTCTTC
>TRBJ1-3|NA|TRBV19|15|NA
CASSDHAGSGNTIYF
TGTGCCAGTAGTGACCACGCGGGCTCAGGAAACACCATATATTTT
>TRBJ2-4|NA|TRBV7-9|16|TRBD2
CASSLAVPGPKNIQYF
TGTGCCAGCAGCCTAGCGGTGCCCGGACCGAAAAACATTCAGTACTTC
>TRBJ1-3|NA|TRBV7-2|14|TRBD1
CASSSRTGGNTIYF
TGTGCCAGCAGTTCCCGGACAGGGGGAAACACCATATATTTT
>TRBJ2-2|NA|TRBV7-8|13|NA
CASSLASTGELFF
TGTGCCAGCAGCTTAGCCTCTACCGGGGAGCTGTTTTTT
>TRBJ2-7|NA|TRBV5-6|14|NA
CASSLGTPSYEQYF
TGTGCCAGCAGCTTGGGGACCCCTTCCTACGAGCAGTACTTC
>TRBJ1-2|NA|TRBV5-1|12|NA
CASSLATGGYTF
TGCGCCAGCAGCTTGGCTACGGGGGGCTACACCTTC
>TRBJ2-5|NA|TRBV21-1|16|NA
CASSKVKDGAEETQYF
TGTGCCAGCAGCAAAGTAAAAGACGGCGCGGAGGAGACCCAGTACTTC
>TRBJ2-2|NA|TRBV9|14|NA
CASSVDLVSGELFF
TGTGCCAGCAGCGTAGATCTAGTATCGGGGGAGCTGTTTTTT
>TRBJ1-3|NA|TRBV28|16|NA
CASSSPSGTHGNTIYF
TGTGCCAGCAGTTCCCCATCCGGGACGCACGGAAACACCATATATTTT
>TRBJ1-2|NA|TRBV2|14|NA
CASSEAVGNYGYTF
TGTGCCAGCAGTGAAGCGGTGGGGAACTATGGCTACACCTTC
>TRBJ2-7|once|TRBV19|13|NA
CASTGIASYEQYF
TGTGCCAGTACCGGGATAGCATCCTACGAGCAGTACTTC
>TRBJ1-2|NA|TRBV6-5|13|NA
CASSLGGIGGYTF
TGTGCCAGCAGTTTAGGAGGGATCGGGGGCTACACCTTC
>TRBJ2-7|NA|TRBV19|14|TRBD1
CASRQGPSSYEQYF
TGTGCCAGTAGACAGGGGCCATCCTCCTACGAGCAGTACTTC
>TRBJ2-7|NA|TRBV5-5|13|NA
CASSPGSPYEQYF
TGTGCCAGCAGCCCCGGGTCACCCTACGAGCAGTACTTC
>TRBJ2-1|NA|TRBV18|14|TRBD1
CASSHRDRGNEQFF
TGTGCCAGCTCACACCGGGACAGGGGAAATGAGCAGTTCTTC
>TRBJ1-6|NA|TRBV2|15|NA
CASSEARTANSPLHF
TGTGCCAGCAGTGAAGCCAGGACAGCTAATTCACCCCTCCACTTT
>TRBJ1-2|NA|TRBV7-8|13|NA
CASSPDSNYGYTF
TGTGCCAGCAGCCCGGACAGCAACTATGGCTACACCTTC